This T cell receptor (beta chain) is drawn from a study of post-analysis software for immune sequencing data. This CDR3 is built from 15 residues. J lost 8 bases, V lost 3 bases, and 13 bases had no gene match. Looked up from germline, CDR1 is SQVTM and CDR2 is ANQGSEA. This clonotype was seen many times. What it binds is not known. TCR beta libraries were prepared from cDNA with unique molecular identifiers. Out of about 0.9 to 10 million T cells, 450,000 to 600,000 cDNA molecules were generated. One entry per CDR3 protein, called by TCRdb with MiXCR from the PCR reads. The sample holds roughly 200,000 distinct CDR3 sequences, around 29% seen once. General study points: Comparison of patients with controls showed a handful of TRBV segments more frequent in patients, TRBV5-6, TRBV5-1 and TRBV20-1 among them.

What was sequenced was blood. The source is a girl aged 2-17 years with multiple sclerosis. J is TRBJ1-2 and V is TRBV29-1, with TRBD1 matching 9 bases. CDR3 loop: CSVDGGTGLGSGYTF. In nucleotides, the CDR3 is TGCAGCGTTGACGGGGGGACAGGGTTGGGTTCGGGCTACACCTTC.